This T cell receptor beta chain appears in the sequencing data of a study of Graves' ophthalmopathy and Graves' hyperthyroidism. CAS ≥3, NOSPECS ≥4, moderate-to-severe activity and duration under 3 months marked donors with ophthalmopathy. Certain patients were not enrolled. These were patients with other autoimmune diseases, uncontrolled infections, pregnancy or lactation. Serum thyroxine and TRAb, along with clinical symptoms, thyroid ultrasound and orbital computed tomography, were what diagnosis relied on. An approximately 9.8 ml volume of fresh peripheral blood provided the PBMCs. The sequenced template was RNA, covering the TCR beta CDR3 region. The authors performed first-round RT-PCR with HTBI primers and then a second-round multiplex PCR. Via MiXCR, TCRdb re-called the multiplex PCR reads, giving one row per CDR3 protein. This table holds under 400,000 distinct CDR3 sequences, 15% to 20% found once.

This CDR3 comprises 15 residues. CDR1 and CDR2 (germline): SGHTA, FQGTGA. Trimming removed 1 base at V and 0 bases at J, with 7 bases between. This clonotype came up a few times. The sample was peripheral blood. This clonotype was sampled from an adult man with Graves' ophthalmopathy. The V call is TRBV7-3, the J call TRBJ1-3; D gene ambiguous. The CDR3 bases are TGTGCCAGCAGCTTAATGGGCGGCTCTGGAAACACCATATATTTT. Translation: CASSLMGGSGNTIYF.